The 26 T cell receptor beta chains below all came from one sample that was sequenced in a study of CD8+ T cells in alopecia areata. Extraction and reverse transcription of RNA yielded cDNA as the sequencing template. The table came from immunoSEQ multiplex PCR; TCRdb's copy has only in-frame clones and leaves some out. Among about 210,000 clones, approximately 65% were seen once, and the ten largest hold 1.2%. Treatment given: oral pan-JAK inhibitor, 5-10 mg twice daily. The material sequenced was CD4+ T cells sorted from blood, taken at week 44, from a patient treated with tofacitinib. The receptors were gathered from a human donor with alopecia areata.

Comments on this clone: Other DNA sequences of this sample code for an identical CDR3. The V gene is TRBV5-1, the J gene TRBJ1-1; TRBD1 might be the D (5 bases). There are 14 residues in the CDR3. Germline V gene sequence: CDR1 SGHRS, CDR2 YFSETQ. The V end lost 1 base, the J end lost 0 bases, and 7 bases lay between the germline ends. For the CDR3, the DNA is TGCGCCAGCAGCTTGCAGGGAATGAACACTGAAGCTTTCTTT. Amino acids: CASSLQGMNTEAFF. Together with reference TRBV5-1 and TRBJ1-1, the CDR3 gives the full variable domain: KAGVTQTPRYLIKTRGQQVTLSCSPISGHRSVSWYQQTPGQGLQFLFEYFSETQRNKGNFPGRFSGRQFSNSRSEMNVSTLELGDSALYLCASSLQGMNTEAFFGQGTRLTVV.

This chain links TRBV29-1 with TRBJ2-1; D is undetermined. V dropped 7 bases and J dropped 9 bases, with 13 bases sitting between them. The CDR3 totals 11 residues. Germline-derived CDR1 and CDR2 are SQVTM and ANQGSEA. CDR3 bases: TGCAGCGCCCTCCCGGCGCGTGAGCAGTTCTTC. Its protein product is CSALPAREQFF.

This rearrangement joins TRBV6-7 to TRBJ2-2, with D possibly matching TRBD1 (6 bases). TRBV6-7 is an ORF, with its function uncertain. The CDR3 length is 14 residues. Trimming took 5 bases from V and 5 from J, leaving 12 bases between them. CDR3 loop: CASSKQGKTGELFF. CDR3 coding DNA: TGTGCCAGCAGTAAACAGGGAAAGACCGGGGAGCTGTTTTTT.

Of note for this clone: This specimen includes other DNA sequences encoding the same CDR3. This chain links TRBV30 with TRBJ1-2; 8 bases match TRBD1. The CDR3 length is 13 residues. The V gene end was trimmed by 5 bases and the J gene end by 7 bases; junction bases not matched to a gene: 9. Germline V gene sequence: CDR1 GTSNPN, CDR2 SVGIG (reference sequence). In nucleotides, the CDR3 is TGTGCCTGGGGAACGACAGGGGAAGGTGGCTACACCTTC. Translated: CAWGTTGEGGYTF.

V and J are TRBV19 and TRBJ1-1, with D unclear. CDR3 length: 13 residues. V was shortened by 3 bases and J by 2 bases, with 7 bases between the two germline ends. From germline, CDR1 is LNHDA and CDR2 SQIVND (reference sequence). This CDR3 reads CASSIQDNTEAFF. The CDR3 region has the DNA TGTGCCAGTAGTATCCAGGATAACACTGAAGCTTTCTTT.

The CDR3 spells CSTYVNGYTF. The CDR3 nucleotides are TGCAGCACCTACGTAAATGGCTACACCTTC. The rearrangement links TRBV29-1 to TRBJ1-2; D is ambiguous. The CDR3 covers 10 residues. Germline loops: CDR1 SQVTM, CDR2 ANQGSEA. Trimming pared 8 bases from V and 6 bases from J, leaving 10 bases between.

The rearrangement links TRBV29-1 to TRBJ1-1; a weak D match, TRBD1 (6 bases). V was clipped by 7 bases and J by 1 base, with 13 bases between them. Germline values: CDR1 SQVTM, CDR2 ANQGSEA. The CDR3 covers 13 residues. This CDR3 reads CSAQGQPNTEAFF. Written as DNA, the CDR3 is TGCAGCGCCCAGGGGCAGCCGAACACTGAAGCTTTCTTT.

This CDR3 reads CASSLGTIPYEQYF. The CDR3 DNA reads as TGCGCCAGCAGCTTGGGGACCATTCCCTACGAGCAGTACTTC. The V call is TRBV5-1, the J call TRBJ2-7; unclear D gene. The CDR3 consists of 14 residues. CDR1 is SGHRS and CDR2 is YFSETQ in the germline V gene. Trimming pared 0 bases from V and 2 bases from J, leaving 9 bases between.

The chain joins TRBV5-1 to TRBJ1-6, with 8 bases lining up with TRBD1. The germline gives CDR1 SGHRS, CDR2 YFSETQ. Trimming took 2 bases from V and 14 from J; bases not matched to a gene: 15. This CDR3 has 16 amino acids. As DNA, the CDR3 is TGCGCCAGCAGCTTTTTCCAGACAGGGGAAATTGAATCCCTCCACTTT. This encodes CASSFFQTGEIESLHF.

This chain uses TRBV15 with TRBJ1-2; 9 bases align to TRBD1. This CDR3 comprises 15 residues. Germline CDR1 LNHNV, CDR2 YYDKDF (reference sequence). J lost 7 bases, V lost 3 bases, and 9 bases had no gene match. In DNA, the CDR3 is TGTGCCACCAGCAGTGGGGGGACAGGGATTAGTGGCTACACCTTC. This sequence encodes CATSSGGTGISGYTF.

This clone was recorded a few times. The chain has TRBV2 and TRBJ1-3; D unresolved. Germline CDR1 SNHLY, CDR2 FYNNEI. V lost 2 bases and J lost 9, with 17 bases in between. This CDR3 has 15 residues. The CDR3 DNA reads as TGTGCCAGCAGTGAACCGGCCTCGGATGATACCACCATATATTTT. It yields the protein CASSEPASDDTTIYF.

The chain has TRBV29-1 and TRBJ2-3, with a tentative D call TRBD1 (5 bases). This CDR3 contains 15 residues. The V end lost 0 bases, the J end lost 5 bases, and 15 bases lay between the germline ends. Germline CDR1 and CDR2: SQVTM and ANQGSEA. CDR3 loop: CSVEDGASAGDTQYF. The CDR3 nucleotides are TGCAGCGTTGAAGATGGGGCCTCAGCCGGAGATACGCAGTATTTT.

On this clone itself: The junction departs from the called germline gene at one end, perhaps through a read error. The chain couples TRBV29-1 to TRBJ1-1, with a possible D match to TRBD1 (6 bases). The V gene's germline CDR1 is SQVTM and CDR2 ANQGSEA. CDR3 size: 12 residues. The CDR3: CSGEQGGPEAFF. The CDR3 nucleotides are TGCAGCGGTGAACAGGGAGGGCCTGAAGCTTTCTTT.

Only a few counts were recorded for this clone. DNA of the CDR3: TGCGCCAGCAGCGACGGGACCAGGGGGTACAATGAGCAGTTCTTC. As protein: CASSDGTRGYNEQFF. The chain recombines TRBV5-1 with TRBJ2-1; 7 nucleotides match TRBD1. The ends lost 4 bases at V and 4 bases at J; junction bases unmatched: 8. The CDR3 consists of 15 residues. Looked up from germline, CDR1 is SGHRS and CDR2 is YFSETQ.

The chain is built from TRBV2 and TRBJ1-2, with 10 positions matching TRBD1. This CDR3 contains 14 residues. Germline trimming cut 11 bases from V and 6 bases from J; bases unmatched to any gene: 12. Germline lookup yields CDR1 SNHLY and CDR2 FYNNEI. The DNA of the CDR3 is TGTGCCGGAAGAGACAGGGGGCTTATTGATGGCTACACCTTC. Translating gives CAGRDRGLIDGYTF.

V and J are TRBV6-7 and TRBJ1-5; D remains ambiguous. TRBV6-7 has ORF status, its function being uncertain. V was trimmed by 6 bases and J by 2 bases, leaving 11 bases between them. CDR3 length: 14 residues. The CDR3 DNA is TGTGCCAGCAGGGAAAGGAGTCGCAATCAGCCCCAGCATTTT. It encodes CASRERSRNQPQHF.

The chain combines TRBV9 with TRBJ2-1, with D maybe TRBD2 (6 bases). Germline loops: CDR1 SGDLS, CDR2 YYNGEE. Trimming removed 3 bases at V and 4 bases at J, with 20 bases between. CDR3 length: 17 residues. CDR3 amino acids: CASSAPRGGVVYNEQFF. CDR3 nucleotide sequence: TGTGCCAGCAGCGCCCCTCGGGGCGGGGTGGTGTACAATGAGCAGTTCTTC.

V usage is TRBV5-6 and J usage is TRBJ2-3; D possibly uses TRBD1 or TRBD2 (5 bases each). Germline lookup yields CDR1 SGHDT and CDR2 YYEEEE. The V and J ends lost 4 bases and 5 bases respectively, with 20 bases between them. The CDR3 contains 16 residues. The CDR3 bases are TGTGCCAGCAGCCCGGGCCTCGGGGCCGGGATAGATACGCAGTATTTT. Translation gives CASSPGLGAGIDTQYF.

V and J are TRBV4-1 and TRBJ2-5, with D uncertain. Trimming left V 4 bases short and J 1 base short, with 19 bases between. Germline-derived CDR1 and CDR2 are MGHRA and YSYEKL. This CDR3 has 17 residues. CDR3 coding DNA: TGCGCCAGCAGCCCCACGGGTCCGGGCCTACTCCAAGAGACCCAGTACTTC. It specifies CASSPTGPGLLQETQYF.

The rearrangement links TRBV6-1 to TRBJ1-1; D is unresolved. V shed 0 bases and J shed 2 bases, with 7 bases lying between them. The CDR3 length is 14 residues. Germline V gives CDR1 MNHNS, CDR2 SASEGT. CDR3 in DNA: TGTGCCAGCAGTGAAGCGCACAGTAACACTGAAGCTTTCTTT. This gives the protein CASSEAHSNTEAFF.

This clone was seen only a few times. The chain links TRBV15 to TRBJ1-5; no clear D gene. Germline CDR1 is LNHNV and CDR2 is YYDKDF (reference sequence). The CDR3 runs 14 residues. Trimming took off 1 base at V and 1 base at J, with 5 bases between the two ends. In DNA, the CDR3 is TGTGCCACCAGCAGAGGGATGAGCAATCAGCCCCAGCATTTT. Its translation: CATSRGMSNQPQHF.

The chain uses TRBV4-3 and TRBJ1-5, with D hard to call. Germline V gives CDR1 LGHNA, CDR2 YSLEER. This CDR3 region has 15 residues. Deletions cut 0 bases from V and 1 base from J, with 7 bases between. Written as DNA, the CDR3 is TGCGCCAGCAGCCAAGATTTCGACAGCAATCAGCCCCAGCATTTT. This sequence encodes CASSQDFDSNQPQHF.

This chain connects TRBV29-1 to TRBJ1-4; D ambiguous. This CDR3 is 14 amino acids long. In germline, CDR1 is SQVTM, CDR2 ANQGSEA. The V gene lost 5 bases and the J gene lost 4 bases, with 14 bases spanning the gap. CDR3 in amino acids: CSVMDRTLNEKLFF. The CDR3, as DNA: TGCAGCGTTATGGACCGGACGCTTAATGAAAAACTGTTTTTT.

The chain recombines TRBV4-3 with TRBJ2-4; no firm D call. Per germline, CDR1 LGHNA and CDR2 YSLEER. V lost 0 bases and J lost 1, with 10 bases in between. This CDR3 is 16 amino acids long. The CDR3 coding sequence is TGCGCCAGCAGCCAAGATTGGGGTATCGCCAAAAACATTCAGTACTTC. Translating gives CASSQDWGIAKNIQYF.

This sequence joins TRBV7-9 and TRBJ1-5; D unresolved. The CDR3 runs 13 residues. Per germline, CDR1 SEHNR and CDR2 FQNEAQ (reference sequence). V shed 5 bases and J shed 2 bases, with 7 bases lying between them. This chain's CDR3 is CASSALGNQPQHF. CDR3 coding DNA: TGTGCCAGCAGCGCGTTGGGCAATCAGCCCCAGCATTTT.

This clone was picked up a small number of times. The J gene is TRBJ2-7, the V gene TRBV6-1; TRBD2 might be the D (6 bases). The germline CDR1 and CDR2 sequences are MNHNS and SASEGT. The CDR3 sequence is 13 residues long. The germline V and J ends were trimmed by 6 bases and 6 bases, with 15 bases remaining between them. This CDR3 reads CASSTWRESEQYF. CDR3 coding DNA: TGTGCCAGCAGCACGTGGCGGGAAAGCGAGCAGTACTTC.